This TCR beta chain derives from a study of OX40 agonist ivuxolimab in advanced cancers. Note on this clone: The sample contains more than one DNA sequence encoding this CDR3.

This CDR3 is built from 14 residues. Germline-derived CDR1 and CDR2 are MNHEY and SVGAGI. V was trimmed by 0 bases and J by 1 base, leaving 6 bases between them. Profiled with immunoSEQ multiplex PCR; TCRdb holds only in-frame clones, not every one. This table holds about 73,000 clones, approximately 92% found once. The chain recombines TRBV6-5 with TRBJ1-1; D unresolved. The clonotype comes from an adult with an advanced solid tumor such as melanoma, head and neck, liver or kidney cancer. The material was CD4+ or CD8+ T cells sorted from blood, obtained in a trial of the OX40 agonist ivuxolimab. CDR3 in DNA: TGTGCCAGCAGTTACTCGCCGGGGAACACTGAAGCTTTCTTT. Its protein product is CASSYSPGNTEAFF.